What follows are 23 T cell receptor beta chains derived from one specimen sequenced in a study of technical replicates of blood from several donors. Method: immunoSEQ multiplex PCR; TCRdb's copy keeps in-frame clones and lacks some. The sample carries 45,000 to 65,000 clones, over 90% recorded once. Sequenced input: PBMCs. These receptors were taken from a human donor in good health. Some clones in this sample may be carry-over from other donors' samples.

The chain recombines TRBV5-1 with TRBJ2-1; D possibly corresponds to TRBD2 (5 bases). The V end was cut by 2 bases, the J end by 9 bases, with 15 bases between. From germline, CDR1 is SGHRS and CDR2 YFSETQ. This CDR3 has 14 amino acids. This chain's CDR3 is CASSLVSGKGEQFF. The CDR3 DNA is TGCGCCAGCAGCTTAGTATCCGGGAAGGGTGAGCAGTTCTTC.

The V call is TRBV6-5, the J call TRBJ1-6, with D possibly being TRBD1 (6 bases). Germline V CDR1 and CDR2: MNHEY, SVGAGI. The ends were cut back, 2 bases at V and 7 bases at J, with 12 bases in the middle. This CDR3 contains 15 residues. This chain's CDR3 is CASSYETGTNSPLHF. The CDR3, as DNA: TGTGCCAGCAGTTACGAAACAGGGACAAATTCACCCCTCCACTTT.

The V call is TRBV27, the J call TRBJ2-1; D might be TRBD2 (6 bases). Per the germline V gene, CDR1 is MNHEY and CDR2 is SMNVEV (reference sequence). This CDR3 has 18 amino acids. The V end lost 5 bases, the J end lost 7 bases, and 27 bases lay between the germline ends. CDR3 loop: CASSPRQFAGSFSNEQFF. Written as DNA, the CDR3 is TGTGCCAGCAGTCCACGGCAATTTGCCGGGAGTTTTTCGAATGAGCAGTTCTTC.

The chain combines TRBV25-1 with TRBJ1-2, with D perhaps matching TRBD1 (6 bases). V lost 4 bases and J lost 4, with 13 bases in between. Germline V gene sequence: CDR1 MGHDK, CDR2 SYGVNS. The CDR3 runs 14 residues. The CDR3 region is CASSVTGFSYGYTF. CDR3 DNA sequence: TGTGCCAGCAGTGTTACAGGGTTCAGCTATGGCTACACCTTC.

This clone was counted once. The chain joins TRBV7-9 to TRBJ1-1; D is unclear. This CDR3 spans 15 amino acids. V was trimmed by 2 bases and J by 4 bases, leaving 14 bases between them. Germline V CDR1 and CDR2: SEHNR, FQNEAQ (reference sequence). The chain's CDR3 is CASSLREGAGTEAFF. In DNA form, the CDR3 reads TGTGCCAGCAGCTTACGGGAGGGCGCGGGCACTGAAGCTTTCTTT.

This chain connects TRBV10-3 to TRBJ1-1; TRBD1 agrees at 7 bases. The CDR3 runs 14 residues. Trimming at V came to 7 bases and at J to 1 base, leaving 6 bases not matched to a gene. CDR1 is ENHRY, CDR2 SYGVKD, per germline. CDR3 sequence: CAITRGGGNTEAFF. Written as DNA, the CDR3 is TGTGCCATCACCAGAGGGGGCGGGAACACTGAAGCTTTCTTT.

V usage is TRBV5-1 and J usage is TRBJ1-4; perhaps TRBD1 as D (5 bases). The V and J ends lost 0 bases and 5 bases respectively, with 8 bases between them. Germline CDR1 and CDR2: SGHRS and YFSETQ. The CDR3 extends over 14 amino acids. The CDR3 nucleotides are TGCGCCAGCAGCTTGGGGACACAGAATGAAAAACTGTTTTTT. Translated, it gives CASSLGTQNEKLFF.

The table lists this clone with a count of one. The V gene is TRBV7-2, the J gene TRBJ2-7; 8 nucleotides agree with TRBD1. The J segment lost 6 bases and the V segment lost 4 bases, leaving 8 bases of the junction unmatched. Germline V gene sequence: CDR1 SGHTA, CDR2 FQGNSA. The CDR3 length is 14 residues. The CDR3 region has the DNA TGTGCCAGCAGCTACGGACAGGGATTGGGCGAGCAGTACTTC. Amino acids: CASSYGQGLGEQYF.

The genes are TRBV2 and TRBJ1-2, with 8 bases aligning to TRBD1. Germline values: CDR1 SNHLY, CDR2 FYNNEI. This CDR3 is 14 amino acids long. V shed 6 bases, J shed 12 bases, and the junction held 15 bases outside the gene matches. This chain's CDR3 is CASSDRGRQGSNTF. CDR3 in DNA: TGTGCCAGCAGCGATCGGGGTAGACAGGGGAGCAACACCTTC.

This chain uses TRBV10-3 with TRBJ1-5; the match to TRBD1 covers 10 bases. The CDR3 extends over 15 amino acids. Germline V gives CDR1 ENHRY, CDR2 SYGVKD. Trimming cost V 4 bases and J 3 bases; bases outside gene matches: 3. The CDR3, as DNA: TGTGCCATCAGTGCCGGGACAGGGGACAATCAGCCCCAGCATTTT. Translating it yields CAISAGTGDNQPQHF.

The count of this clone is one. The chain couples TRBV7-2 to TRBJ2-5; 10 nucleotides match TRBD2. Germline values: CDR1 SGHTA, CDR2 FQGNSA. Trimming removed 0 bases from V and 2 bases from J; junction bases left unmatched: 6. CDR3 length: 17 amino acids. In DNA, the CDR3 is TGTGCCAGCAGCTTAGCCTGGTTAGCGGGGGGTCAAGAGACCCAGTACTTC. Residues: CASSLAWLAGGQETQYF.

V usage is TRBV7-9 and J usage is TRBJ2-2, with TRBD1 matching 8 bases. This CDR3 has 16 residues. Germline trimming cut 5 bases from V and 4 bases from J; bases unmatched to any gene: 9. Germline V gives CDR1 SEHNR, CDR2 FQNEAQ (reference sequence). This CDR3 reads CASSTGDRGFTGELFF. In nucleotides, the CDR3 is TGTGCCAGCAGCACGGGAGACAGGGGATTCACCGGGGAGCTGTTTTTT.

CDR3 residues: CASSRETRITSPLHF. CDR3 DNA sequence: TGTGCCAGCAGCCGGGAGACGCGAATCACTTCACCCCTCCACTTT. The chain joins TRBV5-6 to TRBJ1-6, with D uncertain. CDR1 and CDR2 (germline): SGHDT, YYEEEE. The V gene lost 4 bases and the J gene lost 9 bases, with 17 bases spanning the gap. This CDR3 is 15 amino acids long.

The chain joins TRBV6-6 to TRBJ1-1, with 7 bases matching TRBD1. The V gene's germline CDR1 is MNHNY and CDR2 SVGAGI (reference sequence). V was pared by 5 bases and J by 4 bases, with 10 bases of the junction left unmatched. The CDR3 loop spans 15 amino acids. The CDR3 protein is CASSGRQGRGTEAFF. For the CDR3, the DNA is TGTGCCAGCAGTGGAAGACAGGGAAGGGGCACTGAAGCTTTCTTT.

The rearrangement joins TRBV6-1 to TRBJ1-5, with D possibly TRBD1 on 6 matching bases. The germline V gene encodes CDR1 MNHNS and CDR2 SASEGT. Trimming pared 6 bases from V and 3 bases from J, leaving 12 bases between. The CDR3 contains 14 residues. CDR3 loop: CASSEQGFNQPQHF. The CDR3, as DNA: TGTGCCAGCAGCGAACAGGGATTCAATCAGCCCCAGCATTTT.

V gene TRBV14 combines with J gene TRBJ1-3; D unresolved. The V gene's germline CDR1 is SGHDN and CDR2 FVKESK. Trimming stripped 4 bases from V and 3 bases from J, with 4 bases between. The CDR3 has 12 amino acids. CDR3 DNA: TGTGCCAGCAGCCTTATTGGAAACACCATATATTTT. Translating gives CASSLIGNTIYF.

The rearrangement joins TRBV4-2 to TRBJ1-2, with a possible D match to TRBD1 (5 bases). Germline CDR1 and CDR2: LGHNA and YNFKEQ. Deletions cut 4 bases from V and 1 base from J, with 16 bases between. The CDR3 has 16 residues. CDR3 amino acids: CASSLQLGPDNYGYTF. The CDR3 DNA is TGTGCCAGCAGCCTCCAACTGGGGCCTGATAACTATGGCTACACCTTC.

V and J are TRBV6-1 and TRBJ1-2; maybe TRBD1 (6 bases). There are 15 residues in the CDR3. V lost 6 bases to trimming and J lost 4 bases, with 18 bases between them. The germline V gene has CDR1 MNHNS and CDR2 SASEGT. The CDR3 reads CASRIQGASVYGYTF. The CDR3 DNA reads as TGTGCCAGCAGAATACAGGGCGCCTCAGTCTATGGCTACACCTTC.

The CDR3 here is CASSLGLAGTYEQYF. In nucleotides, the CDR3 is TGCGCCAGCAGCTTGGGACTAGCGGGGACCTACGAGCAGTACTTC. This chain links TRBV5-1 with TRBJ2-7, with 11 bases lining up with TRBD2. The germline gives CDR1 SGHRS, CDR2 YFSETQ. The CDR3 is made up of 15 amino acids. With 0 bases clipped from V and 2 bases from J, the junction kept 1 base outside the gene matches.

The gene calls are TRBV19 and TRBJ1-5; D might be TRBD1 (5 bases). The CDR3 spans 14 residues. Germline V gene data show CDR1 as LNHDA and CDR2 as SQIVND (reference sequence). V shed 7 bases and J shed 3 bases, with 13 bases lying between them. CDR3 protein: CASTLNRYNQPQHF. The CDR3 bases are TGTGCCAGTACCTTGAACAGGTACAATCAGCCCCAGCATTTT. Filled out from reference TRBV19 and TRBJ1-5, the complete variable domain reads DGGITQSPKYLFRKEGQNVTLSCEQNLNHDAMYWYRQDPGQGLRLIYYSQIVNDFQKGDIAEGYSVSREKKESFPLTVTSAQKNPTAFYLCASTLNRYNQPQHFGDGTRLSIL.

The CDR3 loop is CASTQGGGQLGGYTF. The CDR3 nucleotides read TGTGCCAGCACCCAAGGGGGGGGTCAGCTGGGAGGCTACACCTTC. V gene TRBV6-1 combines with J gene TRBJ1-2; D is possibly TRBD1 (6 bases). The CDR3 contains 15 residues. V lost 7 bases and J 8 bases, leaving 23 bases between the germline ends. Germline lookup yields CDR1 MNHNS and CDR2 SASEGT.

This chain links TRBV7-2 with TRBJ2-3, with 12 bases matching TRBD2. The CDR3 covers 18 residues. The V gene's germline CDR1 is SGHTA and CDR2 FQGNSA. J was trimmed by 5 bases and V by 0 bases; bases with no gene match: 9. The CDR3 is CASSLASASGGAGDTQYF. DNA of the CDR3: TGTGCCAGCAGCTTAGCCTCGGCTAGCGGGGGGGCAGGAGATACGCAGTATTTT.

The chain has TRBV12-5 and TRBJ2-1, with TRBD2 as a possible D gene (5 bases). V was shortened by 0 bases and J by 3 bases, with 12 bases between the two germline ends. This CDR3 contains 16 residues. The germline gives CDR1 LGHNT, CDR2 FRNRAP. This chain's CDR3 is CASGLVRLAHYNEQFF. The CDR3 nucleotides read TGTGCTAGTGGTTTGGTACGGCTAGCCCACTACAATGAGCAGTTCTTC. The full variable domain, with the rest looked up from reference TRBV12-5 and TRBJ2-1, is DARVTQTPRHKVTEMGQEVTMRCQPILGHNTVFWYRQTMMQGLELLAYFRNRAPLDDSGMPKDRFSAEMPDATLATLKIQPSEPRDSAVYFCASGLVRLAHYNEQFFGPGTRLTVL.